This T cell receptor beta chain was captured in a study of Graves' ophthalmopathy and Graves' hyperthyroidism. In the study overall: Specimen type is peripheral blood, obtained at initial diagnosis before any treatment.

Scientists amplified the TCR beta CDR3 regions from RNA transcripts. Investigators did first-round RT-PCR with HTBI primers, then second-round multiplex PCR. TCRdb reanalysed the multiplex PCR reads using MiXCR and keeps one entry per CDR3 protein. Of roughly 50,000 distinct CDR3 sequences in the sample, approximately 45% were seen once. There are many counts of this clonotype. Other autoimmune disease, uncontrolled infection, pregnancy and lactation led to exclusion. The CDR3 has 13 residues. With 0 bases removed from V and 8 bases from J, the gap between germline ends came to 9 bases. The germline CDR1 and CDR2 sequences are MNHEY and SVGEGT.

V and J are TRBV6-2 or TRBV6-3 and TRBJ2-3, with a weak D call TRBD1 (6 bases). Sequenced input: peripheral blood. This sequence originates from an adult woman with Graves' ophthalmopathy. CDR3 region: CASSYSQGSTQYF. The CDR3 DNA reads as TGTGCCAGCAGTTACTCACAGGGAAGTACGCAGTATTTT.